What follows is one T cell receptor (beta chain) and its context. The antigen remains undetermined. V shed 5 bases, J shed 5 bases, and the junction held 13 bases outside the gene matches. The CDR3 runs to 17 residues. Germline V gene sequence: CDR1 MNHEY, CDR2 SMNVEV (reference sequence). This specimen comes from a study of cytomegalovirus exposure and HLA in healthy donors. Regarding the study as a whole: Available immune exposure information was restricted to CMV serostatus only. Sequencing depth across donors, presence/absence analyses assumed, was roughly uniform. Several of the most significant clusters appeared linked to common viral pathogens, based on a later analysis.

The study ran its PCR with 60 Vbeta and 13 Jbeta primers. Sequencing was performed with immunoSEQ multiplex PCR; in TCRdb, only in-frame clones are kept and a portion is missing. The repertoire holds 150,000 to 200,000 clones, with about 88% as singletons. The chain links TRBV27 to TRBJ2-2; 8 bases agree with TRBD2. Sequenced: PBMCs. This sequence was found in a woman under 30 in good health and CMV-seronegative. CDR3 in amino acids: CASSPLISGGPTGELFF. The CDR3 DNA follows: TGTGCCAGCAGTCCCCTTATCAGCGGGGGCCCTACCGGGGAGCTGTTTTTT.